The 6 T cell receptor beta chains below come from one sample, sequenced in a study of shared clonotypes between healthy human individuals. Generated by immunoSEQ multiplex PCR, the TCRdb table keeps only in-frame clones and is missing some. The table lists 850,000 to 1,100,000 clones, approximately 80% of them singletons. Sequencing used memory CD4+ T cells from PBMCs. Subset defined: CD45RA-negative fraction. The origin of the receptors is a man aged 18 to 30 in good health. Some clones in this sample may be carry-over from other donors' samples.

A word on this clone: The same CDR3 also results from other DNA sequences found in this sample. The chain uses TRBV27 and TRBJ2-7; tentative D call: TRBD1 (6 bases). Germline loops: CDR1 MNHEY, CDR2 SMNVEV (reference sequence). V was pared by 5 bases and J by 2 bases, with 10 bases between. The CDR3 is made up of 13 amino acids. This chain's CDR3 is CASSPQGPYEQYF. The CDR3 region has the DNA TGTGCCAGCAGTCCACAGGGACCCTACGAGCAGTACTTC.

This chain joins TRBV28 and TRBJ1-5; possible D gene TRBD1, 5 bases. V lost 4 bases, J lost 7 bases, and 14 bases lay in between. From germline, CDR1 is MDHEN and CDR2 SYDVKM. This CDR3 is built from 14 residues. The CDR3 protein is CASSSQGVQQPQHF. The CDR3, as DNA: TGTGCCAGCAGTTCGCAGGGAGTTCAACAGCCCCAGCATTTT.

This clone has ten or more counts. V is TRBV10-1 and J is TRBJ2-7; D unresolved. The germline V and J ends were trimmed by 6 bases and 6 bases, with 21 bases remaining between them. The CDR3 runs to 15 residues. The V gene's germline CDR1 is WNHNN and CDR2 SYGVQD (reference sequence). The CDR3 coding sequence is TGCGCCAGCAGCGCATTCGCAGACTCCTCGGGCGAGCAGTACTTC. It yields the protein CASSAFADSSGEQYF.

There are a few counts of this clone. The chain combines TRBV15 with TRBJ2-3; TRBD1 is a possible D gene (5 bases). Germline values: CDR1 LNHNV, CDR2 YYDKDF (reference sequence). The CDR3 totals 14 residues. The ends were cut back, 5 bases at V and 4 bases at J, with 13 bases in the middle. The CDR3 DNA reads TGTGCCACCAGCGCCGGGCAGGGCGCAGATACGCAGTATTTT. Amino acid sequence: CATSAGQGADTQYF.

Of note for this clone: The same CDR3 also results from other DNA sequences found in this sample. The chain is built from TRBV5-4 and TRBJ2-7; 10 bases fit TRBD1. The germline gives CDR1 SGHNT, CDR2 YYREEE (reference sequence). V was pared by 3 bases and J by 0 bases, with 0 bases of the junction left unmatched. CDR3 length: 14 residues. CDR3 region: CASSWDRGSYEQYF. The CDR3 DNA is TGTGCCAGCAGCTGGGACAGGGGCTCCTACGAGCAGTACTTC.

This clone was seen only once. The chain couples TRBV27 to TRBJ2-7, with D tentatively TRBD1 (5 bases). This CDR3 region has 14 residues. The germline gives CDR1 MNHEY, CDR2 SMNVEV (reference sequence). Trimming pared 2 bases from V and 6 bases from J, leaving 14 bases between. DNA for the CDR3: TGTGCCAGCAGTTTACAGACACTTAGGGGCGAGCAGTACTTC. This sequence encodes CASSLQTLRGEQYF.